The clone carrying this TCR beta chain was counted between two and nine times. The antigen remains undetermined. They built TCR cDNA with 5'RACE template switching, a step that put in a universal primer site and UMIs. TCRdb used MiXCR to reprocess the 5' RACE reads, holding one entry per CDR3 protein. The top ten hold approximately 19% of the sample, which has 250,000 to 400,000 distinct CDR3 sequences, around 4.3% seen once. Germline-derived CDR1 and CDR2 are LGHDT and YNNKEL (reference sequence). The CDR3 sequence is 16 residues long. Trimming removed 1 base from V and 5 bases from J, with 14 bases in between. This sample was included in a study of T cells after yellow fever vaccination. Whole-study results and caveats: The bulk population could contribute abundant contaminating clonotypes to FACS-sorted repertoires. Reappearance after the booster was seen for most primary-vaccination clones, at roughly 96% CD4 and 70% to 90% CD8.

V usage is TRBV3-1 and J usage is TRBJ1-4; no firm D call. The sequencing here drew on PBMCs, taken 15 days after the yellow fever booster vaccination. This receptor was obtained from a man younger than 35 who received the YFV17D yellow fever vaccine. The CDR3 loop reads CASSQVMATANEKLFF. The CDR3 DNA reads TGTGCCAGCAGCCAAGTCATGGCGACCGCGAATGAAAAACTGTTTTTT.